One TCR beta chain is described in this entry. The target antigen is unknown. The data were taken from a study of cytomegalovirus exposure and HLA in healthy donors. Overall study context: The same platform was used for the 120 or so validation repertoires as for the approximately 720 first-cohort repertoires, as reported in a later analysis. Study-level findings and limits: The dataset shows that most TCR sequences were rare, while some public TCRs occurred in many donors. Subsequent analysis revealed that first-cohort TCR clusters tended to co-occur in the 90 to 150 validation repertoires. Cytomegalovirus association was listed for about 150 TCR beta chains.

V gave up 4 bases and J gave up 5 bases, with 16 bases separating them. This CDR3 region has 14 residues. The germline gives CDR1 SGHNT, CDR2 YYREEE (reference sequence). The repertoire was sequenced with immunoSEQ multiplex PCR; TCRdb's copy has only in-frame clones and lacks some. The table has 150,000 to 200,000 clones, approximately 87% seen once; the top ten hold 5% to 7%. This chain links TRBV5-4 with TRBJ2-7; D possibly corresponds to TRBD1 (5 bases). This receptor was obtained from a woman under 40 in good health and CMV-seronegative. Sequencing used PBMCs. The CDR3 DNA is TGTGCCAGCAGCCCCCAGGGAAGTCCCGACGAGCAGTACTTC. Translated, it gives CASSPQGSPDEQYF.